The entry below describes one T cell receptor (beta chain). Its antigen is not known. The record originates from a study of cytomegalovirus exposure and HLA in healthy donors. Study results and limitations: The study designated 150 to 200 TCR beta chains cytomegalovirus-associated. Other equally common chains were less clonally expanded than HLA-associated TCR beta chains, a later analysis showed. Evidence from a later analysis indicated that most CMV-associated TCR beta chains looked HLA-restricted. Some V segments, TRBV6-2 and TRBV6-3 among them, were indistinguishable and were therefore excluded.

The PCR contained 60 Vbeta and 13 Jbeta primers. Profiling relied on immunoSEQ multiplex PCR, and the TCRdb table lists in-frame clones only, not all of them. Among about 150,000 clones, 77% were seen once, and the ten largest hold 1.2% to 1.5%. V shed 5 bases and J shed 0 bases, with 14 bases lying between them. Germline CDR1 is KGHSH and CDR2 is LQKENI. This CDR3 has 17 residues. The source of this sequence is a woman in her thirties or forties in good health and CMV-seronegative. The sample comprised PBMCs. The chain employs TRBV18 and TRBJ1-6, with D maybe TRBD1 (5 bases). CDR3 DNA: TGTGCCAGCTCATCAAAAAAAGGGGCCTCCTATAATTCACCCCTCCACTTT. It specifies CASSSKKGASYNSPLHF.